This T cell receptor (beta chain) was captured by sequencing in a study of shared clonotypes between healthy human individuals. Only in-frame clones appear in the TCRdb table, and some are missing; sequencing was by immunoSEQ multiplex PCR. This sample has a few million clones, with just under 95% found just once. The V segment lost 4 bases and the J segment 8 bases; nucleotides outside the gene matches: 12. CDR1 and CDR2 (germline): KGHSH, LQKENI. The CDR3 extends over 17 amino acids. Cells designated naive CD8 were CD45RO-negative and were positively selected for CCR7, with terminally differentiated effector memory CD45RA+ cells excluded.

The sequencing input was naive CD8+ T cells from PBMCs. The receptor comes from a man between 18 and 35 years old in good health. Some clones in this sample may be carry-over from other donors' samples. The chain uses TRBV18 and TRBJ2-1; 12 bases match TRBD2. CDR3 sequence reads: CASSLSLAGGAWHEQFF. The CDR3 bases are TGTGCCAGCTCACTTTCTCTAGCGGGAGGGGCGTGGCATGAGCAGTTCTTC.